This TCR beta chain was profiled in a study of T cell changes during pregnancy in multiple sclerosis. The CDR3 is 16 residues long. CDR1 is MNHNY and CDR2 is SVGAGI in the germline V gene (reference sequence). V gave up 2 bases and J gave up 6 bases; unmatched junction bases: 6. This table comes from immunoSEQ multiplex PCR, and its TCRdb copy is limited to in-frame clones, with some not included. The table shows about 43,000 clones, with approximately 88% occurring only once. The gene calls are TRBV6-6 and TRBJ1-6, with TRBD1 matching 8 bases. This TCR was sampled from a female donor in good health, enrolled as a control in a pregnancy study. The sample in question was peripheral blood, obtained in the first trimester of pregnancy. CDR3 in DNA: TGTGCCAGCAGTTACCTCAGGGGGCGGCGTAATTCACCCCTCCACTTT. It specifies CASSYLRGRRNSPLHF.